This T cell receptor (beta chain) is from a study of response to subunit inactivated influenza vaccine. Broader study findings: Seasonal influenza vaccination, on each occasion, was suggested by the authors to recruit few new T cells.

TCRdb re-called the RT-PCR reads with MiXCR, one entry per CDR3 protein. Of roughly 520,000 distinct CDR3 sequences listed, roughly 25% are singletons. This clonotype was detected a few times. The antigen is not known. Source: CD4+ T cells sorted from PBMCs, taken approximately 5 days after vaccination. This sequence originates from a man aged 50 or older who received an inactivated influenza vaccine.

CDR3 coding DNA: TGCAGTGCCCCGGGACTAGTCTACAATGAGCAGTTCTTC. It specifies CSAPGLVYNEQFF. The V gene is TRBV20-1, the J gene TRBJ2-1; 8 bases are shared with TRBD2. V was pared by 6 bases and J by 3 bases, with 4 bases of the junction left unmatched. CDR1 and CDR2 (germline): DFQATT, SNEGSKA (reference sequence). The CDR3 has 13 residues.